This entry features one TCR beta chain sequence. Its antigen is not known. As defined, naive CD8 cells were CD45RO-negative and positively selected for CCR7, with terminally differentiated effector memory CD45RA+ cells excluded. These data are taken from a study of shared clonotypes between healthy human individuals. Study-wide points: Apart from blood, nothing was sampled; tissue repertoires likely differ. With a handful of donors compared, 4.5% to 6.5% of naive CD4 clonotypes were shared. How much donors shared clonotypes was expected to be affected by sequencing depth.

The CDR3 length is 15 residues. Germline loops: CDR1 LGHNA, CDR2 YSLEER. The V end was cut by 4 bases, the J end by 0 bases, with 12 bases between. The assay was immunoSEQ multiplex PCR, and TCRdb's table has in-frame clones only and misses some. The table records some 2 million clones, about 95% of them present only once. This chain links TRBV4-3 with TRBJ1-1; possibly TRBD1 for D (5 bases). The receptor was isolated from a man aged 18 to 30 in good health. Sequencing was done on a sample of naive CD8+ T cells sorted from blood. The DNA of the CDR3 is TGCGCCAGCAGCCTATCCGGACATTTGAACACTGAAGCTTTCTTT. This encodes CASSLSGHLNTEAFF.